This TCR beta chain was obtained from a study of OX40 agonist ivuxolimab in advanced cancers. Study as a whole: In this cohort, patients received ivuxolimab, an agonistic anti-OX40 (CD134) antibody.

The V gene's germline CDR1 is MNHNY and CDR2 SVGAGI (reference sequence). CDR3 length: 14 amino acids. J gave up 4 bases and V 0 bases, and 3 bases lay outside the gene matches. Libraries were prepared by immunoSEQ multiplex PCR; TCRdb keeps only in-frame clonotypes and omits some of them. The repertoire holds under 100,000 clones, with less than 85% as singletons. The chain combines TRBV6-6 with TRBJ2-7; 7 bases are a match to TRBD1. This receptor was taken from an adult with an advanced solid tumor such as melanoma, head and neck, liver or kidney cancer. The source material was CD4+ or CD8+ T cells sorted from blood, sampled in a trial of the OX40 agonist ivuxolimab. CDR3 in amino acids: CASSYSTGHYEQYF. CDR3 nucleotide sequence: TGTGCCAGCAGTTACTCGACAGGGCATTACGAGCAGTACTTC.